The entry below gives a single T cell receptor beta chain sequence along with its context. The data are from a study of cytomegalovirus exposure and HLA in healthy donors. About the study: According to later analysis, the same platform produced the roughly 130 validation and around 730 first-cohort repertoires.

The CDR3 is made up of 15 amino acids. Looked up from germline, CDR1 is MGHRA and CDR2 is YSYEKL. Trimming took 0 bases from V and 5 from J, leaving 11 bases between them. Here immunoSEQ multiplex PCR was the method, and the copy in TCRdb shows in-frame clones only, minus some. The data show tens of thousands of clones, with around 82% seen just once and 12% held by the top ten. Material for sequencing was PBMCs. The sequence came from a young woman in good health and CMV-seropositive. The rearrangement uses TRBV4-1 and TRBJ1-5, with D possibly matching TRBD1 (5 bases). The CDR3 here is CASSQEAWGDQPQHF. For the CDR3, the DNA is TGCGCCAGCAGCCAAGAGGCGTGGGGGGATCAGCCCCAGCATTTT.